This T cell receptor (beta chain) was captured in a study of blood T cell repertoires in COVID-19. Study at large: Sources were T cells, B-cell-depleted T cells, or PBMCs; the material itself was cDNA or gDNA.

Original processing methods: How many nucleated cells were present was estimated from reference gene primer amplification. Assay: immunoSEQ multiplex PCR; the TCRdb copy retains only in-frame clones and omits some. V and J calls and clone size are copied from that table; D and trimming were computed from the DNA. The top ten clones hold 3% of a sample with 200,000 to 300,000 clones, 70% to 90% of them seen once. This clone was seen only a few times. The sample holds other DNA sequences that translate to the same CDR3. This TCR was recovered from a man between 18 and 35 years old with active or convalescent COVID-19. The sample consisted of peripheral blood.

The CDR3 nucleotides read TGTGCCAGCAGCCGCGCGGTATTCTATGGCTACACCTTC. The encoded protein is CASSRAVFYGYTF. This chain joins TRBV11-2 and TRBJ1-2; D is unresolved. V gave up 5 bases and J gave up 4 bases, with 11 bases separating them. The CDR3 sequence is 13 residues long. Germline V gives CDR1 SGHAT, CDR2 FQNNGV.